This TCR beta chain was profiled in a study of OX40 agonist ivuxolimab in advanced cancers. People who had autoimmune disease history or systemic immunosuppression were excluded. The protocol was immunoSEQ multiplex PCR, while the TCRdb copy is restricted to in-frame clones and leaves out a portion. The sample consists of tens of thousands of clones, around 90% of them appearing once. The CDR3 runs 14 residues. Germline values: CDR1 LNHNV, CDR2 YYDKDF (reference sequence). With 1 base removed from V and 4 bases from J, the gap between germline ends came to 10 bases. The receptor comes from an adult with an advanced solid tumor such as melanoma, head and neck, liver or kidney cancer. This specimen was CD4+ or CD8+ T cells sorted from blood, taken in a trial of the OX40 agonist ivuxolimab. This chain joins TRBV15 and TRBJ1-2; D may be TRBD1 (5 bases). The CDR3 spells CATSRVAGIYGYTF. The CDR3 DNA reads as TGTGCCACCAGCAGAGTCGCAGGGATCTATGGCTACACCTTC.